The 12 T cell receptor beta chains below come from one sample, sequenced in a study of blood T cells in healthy people across ages (dated by TCRdb to about 2015). Library prep was done by 5' RACE. Sequencer: Illumina HiSeq 2500. A second PCR of roughly 7 to 11 cycles was performed with a sample-barcoded 5' primer and a J-beta primer mix. Using fastp at Q25 and MiXCR, TCRdb reprocessed the public reads and kept productive beta chains. Under each unique CDR3 protein, matching rows form one entry showing the most common genes and DNA. Present in this sample are around 900,000 distinct CDR3 sequences, around 54% of which were seen just once. The top ten clones comprise about 21% of the sample. The sequenced sample was blood. All receptors come from a woman in her fifties or sixties in good health.

The gene calls are TRBV2 and TRBJ2-3; D gene uncertain. The V gene's germline CDR1 is SNHLY and CDR2 FYNNEI. The CDR3 has 15 residues. Deletions cut 2 bases from V and 2 bases from J, with 11 bases between. The CDR3 region is CASSEYRVYTDTQYF. The CDR3 coding sequence is TGTGCCAGCAGTGAATATCGAGTTTACACAGATACGCAGTATTTT.

Comment on this clonotype: A much more abundant neighbour one base away suggests this may be a read error. The chain combines TRBV6-2 or TRBV6-3 with TRBJ2-3; no definite D call. This CDR3 contains 12 residues. The germline gives CDR1 MNHEY, CDR2 SVGEGT. Deletions cut 8 bases from V and 4 bases from J, with 10 bases between. The CDR3 loop reads CASEVLADTQYF. In nucleotides, the CDR3 is TGTGCCAGCGAGGTTCTTGCAGATACGCAGTATTTT.

The CDR3 loop reads CSASQSSRNTEAFF. Here the CDR3 DNA reads TGCAGTGCTTCCCAATCTTCAAGGAACACTGAAGCTTTCTTT. This sequence joins TRBV20-1 and TRBJ1-1; unclear D gene. This CDR3 is 14 amino acids long. Germline CDR1 DFQATT, CDR2 SNEGSKA (reference sequence). V was clipped by 5 bases and J by 1 base, with 14 bases between them.

This chain uses TRBV3-1 with TRBJ2-5; 13 nucleotides line up with TRBD2. With V trimmed by 4 bases and J by 5 bases, 10 bases remained unmatched. CDR1 is LGHDT and CDR2 is YNNKEL in the germline V gene (reference sequence). There are 17 residues in the CDR3. The CDR3: CASSLPGLAGSGETQYF. CDR3 sequence (DNA): TGTGCCAGCAGCCTACCGGGACTAGCGGGGAGTGGGGAGACCCAGTACTTC.

The chain links TRBV28 to TRBJ2-1; TRBD1 matches 8 bases. The trim removed 6 bases at V and 8 bases at J, leaving 15 bases unmatched. The CDR3 runs 16 residues. The germline V gene has CDR1 MDHEN and CDR2 SYDVKM. CDR3 coding DNA: TGTGCCAGCAGGACAAGCTCCAGGGGGCTGGTCGATGAGCAGTTCTTC. Protein: CASRTSSRGLVDEQFF. The variable domain in full, completed from reference TRBV28 and TRBJ2-1, reads DVKVTQSSRYLVKRTGEKVFLECVQDMDHENMFWYRQDPGLGLRLIYFSYDVKMKEKGDIPEGYSVSREKKERFSLILESASTNQTSMYLCASRTSSRGLVDEQFFGPGTRLTVL.

The chain recombines TRBV25-1 with TRBJ2-1; no firm D call. Germline-derived CDR1 and CDR2 are MGHDK and SYGVNS. The V end was cut by 1 base, the J end by 4 bases, with 14 bases between. This CDR3 contains 16 residues. The CDR3 is CASSEWEGLRYNEQFF. The CDR3 region has the DNA TGTGCCAGCAGTGAATGGGAAGGGTTGAGATACAATGAGCAGTTCTTC.

The chain recombines TRBV4-1 with TRBJ2-3, with 9 bases fitting TRBD2. Germline CDR1 and CDR2: MGHRA and YSYEKL. CDR3 length equals 16 residues. V shed 0 bases, J shed 2 bases, and the junction held 3 bases outside the gene matches. For the CDR3, the DNA is TGCGCCAGCAGCCAAGATCGGACTAGCGTCACAGATACGCAGTATTTT. It codes for CASSQDRTSVTDTQYF.

Many counts were recorded for this clonotype. V is TRBV6-2 or TRBV6-3 and J is TRBJ2-1, with no clear D. The CDR3 covers 15 residues. V was pared by 6 bases and J by 0 bases, with 12 bases between. CDR1 MNHEY and CDR2 SVGEGT come from the germline V gene. CDR3 region: CASSLGPSSYNEQFF. For the CDR3, the DNA is TGTGCCAGCAGCCTTGGTCCCAGCTCCTACAATGAGCAGTTCTTC.

This chain joins TRBV7-9 and TRBJ2-5; weak D call: TRBD2 (5 bases). V lost 3 bases and J lost 0, with 17 bases in between. This CDR3 spans 17 amino acids. Per germline, CDR1 SEHNR and CDR2 FQNEAQ (reference sequence). CDR3: CASSFEGLSLYQETQYF. Here the CDR3 DNA reads TGTGCCAGCAGCTTTGAGGGATTGTCCTTATACCAAGAGACCCAGTACTTC.

The CDR3 sequence is CASSQTSTSGSRNEQYF. CDR3 DNA: TGTGCCAGCAGCCAAACTTCCACTAGCGGGAGTAGAAACGAGCAGTACTTC. J is TRBJ2-7 and V is TRBV3-1; 11 nucleotides agree with TRBD2. The ends lost 2 bases at V and 5 bases at J; junction bases unmatched: 11. The CDR3 is 17 amino acids. Germline assignment: CDR1 LGHDT and CDR2 YNNKEL (reference sequence).

The gene calls are TRBV7-2 and TRBJ2-5; no reliable D call. The last part of the DNA fits TRBJ2-7 better; the J call may be wrong. The CDR3 extends over 15 amino acids. CDR1 SGHTA and CDR2 FQGNSA come from the germline V gene. The CDR3 DNA reads TGTGCCAGCAGCTTAGGTCTCACAATTGTCTACGAGCAGTACTTC. Its translation is CASSLGLTIVYEQYF.

The chain carries TRBV7-9 and TRBJ1-3, with 8 positions matching TRBD1. Trimming took 1 base from V and 4 from J; bases not matched to a gene: 6. There are 16 residues in the CDR3. Germline loops: CDR1 SEHNR, CDR2 FQNEAQ (reference sequence). Here the CDR3 DNA reads TGTGCCAGCAGCTTAGGGCGGACAGGGAAAGGAAACACCATATATTTT. Amino acids: CASSLGRTGKGNTIYF.